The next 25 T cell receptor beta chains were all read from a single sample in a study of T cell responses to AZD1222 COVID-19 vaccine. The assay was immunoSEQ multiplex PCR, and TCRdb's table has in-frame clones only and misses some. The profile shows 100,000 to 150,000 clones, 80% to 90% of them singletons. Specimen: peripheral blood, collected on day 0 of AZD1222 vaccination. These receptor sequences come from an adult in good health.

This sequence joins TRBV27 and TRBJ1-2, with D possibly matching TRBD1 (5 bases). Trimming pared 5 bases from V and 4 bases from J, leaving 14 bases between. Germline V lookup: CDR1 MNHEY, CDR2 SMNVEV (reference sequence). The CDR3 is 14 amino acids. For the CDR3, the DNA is TGTGCCAGCAGTCCACTCGGGGCGGCCTATGGCTACACCTTC. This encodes CASSPLGAAYGYTF.

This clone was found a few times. CDR3 loop: CAISEGITGELFF. CDR3 DNA sequence: TGTGCCATCAGTGAAGGAATTACCGGGGAGCTGTTTTTT. The V and J genes are TRBV10-3 and TRBJ2-2; D remains unclear. Between the trimmed V and J ends, which lost 3 bases and 5 bases, there was a span of 7 bases. The V gene's germline CDR1 is ENHRY and CDR2 SYGVKD. This CDR3 has 13 residues.

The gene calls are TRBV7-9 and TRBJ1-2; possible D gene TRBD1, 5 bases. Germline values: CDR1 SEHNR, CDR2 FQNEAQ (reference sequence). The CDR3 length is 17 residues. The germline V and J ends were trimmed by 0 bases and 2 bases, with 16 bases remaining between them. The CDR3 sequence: CASSLASPEGVNYGYTF. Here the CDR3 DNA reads TGTGCCAGCAGCTTAGCCTCGCCAGAAGGGGTGAACTATGGCTACACCTTC.

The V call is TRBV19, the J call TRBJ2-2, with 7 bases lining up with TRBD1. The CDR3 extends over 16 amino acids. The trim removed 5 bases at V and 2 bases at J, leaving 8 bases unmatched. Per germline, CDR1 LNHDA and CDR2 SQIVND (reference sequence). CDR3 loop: CASSPKGQLNTGELFF. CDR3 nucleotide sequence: TGTGCCAGTAGTCCCAAGGGACAGCTTAACACCGGGGAGCTGTTTTTT.

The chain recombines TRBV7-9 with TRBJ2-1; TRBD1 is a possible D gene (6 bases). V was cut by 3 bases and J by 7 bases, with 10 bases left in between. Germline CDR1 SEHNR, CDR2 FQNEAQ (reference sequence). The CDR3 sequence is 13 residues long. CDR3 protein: CASSFHDRNEQFF. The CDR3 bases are TGTGCCAGCAGCTTTCATGACAGGAATGAGCAGTTCTTC.

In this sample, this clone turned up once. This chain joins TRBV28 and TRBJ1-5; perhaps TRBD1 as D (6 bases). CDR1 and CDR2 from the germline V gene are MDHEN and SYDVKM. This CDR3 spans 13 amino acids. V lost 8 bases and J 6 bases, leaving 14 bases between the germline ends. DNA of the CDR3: TGTGCCAGCCTAGGACAGAAAGGTCAGCCCCAGCATTTT. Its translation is CASLGQKGQPQHF.

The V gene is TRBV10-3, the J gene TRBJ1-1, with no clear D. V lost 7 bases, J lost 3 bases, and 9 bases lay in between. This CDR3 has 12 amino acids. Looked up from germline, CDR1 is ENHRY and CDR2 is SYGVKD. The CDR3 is CAIKGEYTEAFF. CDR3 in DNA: TGTGCCATCAAAGGAGAATACACTGAAGCTTTCTTT.

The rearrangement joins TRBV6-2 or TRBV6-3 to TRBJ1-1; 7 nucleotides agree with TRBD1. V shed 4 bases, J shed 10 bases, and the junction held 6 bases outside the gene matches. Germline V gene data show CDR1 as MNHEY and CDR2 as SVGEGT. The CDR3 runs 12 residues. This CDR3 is CASSSQGRGAFF. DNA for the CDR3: TGTGCCAGCAGTTCACAGGGGAGGGGAGCTTTCTTT.

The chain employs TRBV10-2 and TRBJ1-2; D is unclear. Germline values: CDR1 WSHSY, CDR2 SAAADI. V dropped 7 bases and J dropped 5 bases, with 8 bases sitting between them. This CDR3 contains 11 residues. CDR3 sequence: CASTDYYGYTF. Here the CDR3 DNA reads TGCGCCAGCACCGACTATTATGGCTACACCTTC.

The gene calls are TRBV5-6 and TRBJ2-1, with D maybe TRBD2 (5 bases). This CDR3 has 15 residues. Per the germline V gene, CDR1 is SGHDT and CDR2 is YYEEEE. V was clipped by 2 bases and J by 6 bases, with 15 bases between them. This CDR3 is CASSLLRRRSNEQFF. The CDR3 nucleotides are TGTGCCAGCAGCTTACTCAGGCGGAGGTCCAATGAGCAGTTCTTC.

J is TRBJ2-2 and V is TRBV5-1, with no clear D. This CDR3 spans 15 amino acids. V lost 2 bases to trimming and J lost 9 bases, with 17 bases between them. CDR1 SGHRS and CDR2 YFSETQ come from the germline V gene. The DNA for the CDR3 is TGCGCCAGCAGCTTCGGAACCCTACTTGCCCGGGAGCTGTTTTTT. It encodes CASSFGTLLARELFF.

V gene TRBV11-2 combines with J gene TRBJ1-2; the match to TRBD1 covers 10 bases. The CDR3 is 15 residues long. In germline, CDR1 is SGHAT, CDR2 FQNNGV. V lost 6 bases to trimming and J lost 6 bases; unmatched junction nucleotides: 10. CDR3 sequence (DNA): TGTGCCAGCAGGCAGAGGGACAGGGGAGAGGATGGCTACACCTTC. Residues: CASRQRDRGEDGYTF.

CDR3 bases: TGTGCCAGCACCTCGGGAGGGGCCAACGAGCAGTACTTC. It is translated as CASTSGGANEQYF. This chain links TRBV28 with TRBJ2-7; 8 nucleotides line up with TRBD2. Germline values: CDR1 MDHEN, CDR2 SYDVKM. This CDR3 contains 13 residues. J gave up 5 bases and V 7 bases, and 7 bases lay outside the gene matches.

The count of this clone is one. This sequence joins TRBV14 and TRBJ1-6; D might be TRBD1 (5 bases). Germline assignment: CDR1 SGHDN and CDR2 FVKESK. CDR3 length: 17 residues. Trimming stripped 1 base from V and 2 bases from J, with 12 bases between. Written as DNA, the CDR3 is TGTGCCAGCAGCCAAGTACAAGGCAGGGCCTATAATTCACCCCTCCACTTT. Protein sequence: CASSQVQGRAYNSPLHF.

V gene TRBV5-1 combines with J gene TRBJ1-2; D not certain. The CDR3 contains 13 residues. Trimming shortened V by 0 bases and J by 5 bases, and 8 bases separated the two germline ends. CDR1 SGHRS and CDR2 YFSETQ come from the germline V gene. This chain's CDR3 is CASSLGWGYGYTF. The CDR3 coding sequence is TGCGCCAGCAGCTTGGGTTGGGGTTATGGCTACACCTTC.

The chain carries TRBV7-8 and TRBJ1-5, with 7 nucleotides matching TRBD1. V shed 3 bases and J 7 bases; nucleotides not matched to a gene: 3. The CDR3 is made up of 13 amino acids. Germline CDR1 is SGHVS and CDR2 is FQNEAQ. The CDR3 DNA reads TGTGCCAGCAGCTTGAGACAGGGCCAGCCCCAGCATTTT. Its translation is CASSLRQGQPQHF.

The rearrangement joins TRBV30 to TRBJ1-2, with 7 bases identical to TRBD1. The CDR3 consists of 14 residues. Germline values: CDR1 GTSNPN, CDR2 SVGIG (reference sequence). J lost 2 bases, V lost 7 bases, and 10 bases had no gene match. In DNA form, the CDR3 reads TGTGCCTCTGAACCGGGACAGTTAAACTATGGCTACACCTTC. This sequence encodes CASEPGQLNYGYTF.

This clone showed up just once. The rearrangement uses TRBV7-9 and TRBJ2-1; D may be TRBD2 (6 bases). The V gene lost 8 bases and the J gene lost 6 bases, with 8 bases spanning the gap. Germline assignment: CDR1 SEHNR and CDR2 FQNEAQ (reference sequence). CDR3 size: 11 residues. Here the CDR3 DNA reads TGTGCCAGCCGGGGAGGCAATGAGCAGTTCTTC. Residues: CASRGGNEQFF.

CDR3 coding DNA: TGTGCCAGCAGTGAATCAGGCGACAGTTATTATGGCTACACCTTC. This codes for CASSESGDSYYGYTF. The chain is built from TRBV25-1 and TRBJ1-2; tentatively, D is TRBD1 (5 bases). The CDR3 runs 15 residues. Per germline, CDR1 MGHDK and CDR2 SYGVNS. V shed 1 base and J shed 5 bases, with 14 bases lying between them.

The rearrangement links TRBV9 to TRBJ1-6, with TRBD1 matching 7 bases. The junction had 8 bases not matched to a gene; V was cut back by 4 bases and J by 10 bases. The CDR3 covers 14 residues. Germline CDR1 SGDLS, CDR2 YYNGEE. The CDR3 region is CASSIGQATSPLHF. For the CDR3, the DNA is TGTGCCAGCAGCATAGGACAGGCGACCTCACCCCTCCACTTT.

The CDR3 loop reads CATSLEGAGGYTF. The CDR3 DNA is TGTGCCACCAGCCTCGAGGGGGCTGGCGGCTACACCTTC. The chain combines TRBV15 with TRBJ1-2; 7 bases line up with TRBD1. The germline gives CDR1 LNHNV, CDR2 YYDKDF (reference sequence). This CDR3 contains 13 residues. Unmatched junction bases numbered 8, after V lost 5 bases and J lost 8 bases.

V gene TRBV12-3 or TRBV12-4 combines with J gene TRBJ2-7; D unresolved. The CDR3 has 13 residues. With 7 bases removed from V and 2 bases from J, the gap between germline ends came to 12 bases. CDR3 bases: TGTGCCAGCATCGATGATAGAACCTACGAGCAGTACTTC. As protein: CASIDDRTYEQYF.

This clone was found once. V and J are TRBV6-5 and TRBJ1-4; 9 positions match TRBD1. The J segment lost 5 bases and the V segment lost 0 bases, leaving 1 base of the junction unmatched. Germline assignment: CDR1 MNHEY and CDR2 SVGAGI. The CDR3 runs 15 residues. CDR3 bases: TGTGCCAGCAGTTACTCCGGGACAGGGAATGAAAAACTGTTTTTT. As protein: CASSYSGTGNEKLFF.

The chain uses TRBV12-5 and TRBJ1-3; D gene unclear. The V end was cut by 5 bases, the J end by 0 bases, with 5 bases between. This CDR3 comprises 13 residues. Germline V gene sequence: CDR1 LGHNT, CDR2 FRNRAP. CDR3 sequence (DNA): TGTGCTAGTGGTGGGAGCTCTGGAAACACCATATATTTT. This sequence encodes CASGGSSGNTIYF.

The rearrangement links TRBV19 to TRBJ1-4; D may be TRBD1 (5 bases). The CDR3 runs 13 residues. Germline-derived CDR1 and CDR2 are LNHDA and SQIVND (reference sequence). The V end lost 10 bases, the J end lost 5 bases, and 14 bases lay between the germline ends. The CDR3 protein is CATRTFSNEKLFF. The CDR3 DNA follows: TGTGCCACCCGGACATTTTCGAATGAAAAACTGTTTTTT.